These 2 T cell receptor beta chains were sequenced from one sample in a study of blood T cell repertoires in COVID-19. Assay: immunoSEQ multiplex PCR; the TCRdb copy retains only in-frame clones and omits some. The sample records around 99,000 clones, 79% being singletons. Sequenced: peripheral blood. All receptors derive from a woman older than 75 with active or convalescent COVID-19.

The chain employs TRBV5-1 and TRBJ1-2; tentative D call: TRBD1 (6 bases). Germline loops: CDR1 SGHRS, CDR2 YFSETQ. CDR3 length equals 15 residues. V gave up 0 bases and J gave up 6 bases, with 15 bases separating them. This chain's CDR3 is CASSLAEGTRDGYTF. The CDR3 DNA reads as TGCGCCAGCAGCTTGGCCGAGGGGACAAGGGATGGCTACACCTTC.

Comment on this clone: This sample also contains other DNA sequences that code for the same CDR3. The chain carries TRBV7-2 and TRBJ2-1; 8 nucleotides agree with TRBD2. CDR1 SGHTA and CDR2 FQGNSA come from the germline V gene. Trimming removed 3 bases from V and 4 bases from J; junction bases left unmatched: 2. This CDR3 spans 14 amino acids. CDR3 in amino acids: CASSLGLVYNEQFF. The CDR3 nucleotides are TGTGCCAGCAGCTTGGGACTAGTATACAATGAGCAGTTCTTC.